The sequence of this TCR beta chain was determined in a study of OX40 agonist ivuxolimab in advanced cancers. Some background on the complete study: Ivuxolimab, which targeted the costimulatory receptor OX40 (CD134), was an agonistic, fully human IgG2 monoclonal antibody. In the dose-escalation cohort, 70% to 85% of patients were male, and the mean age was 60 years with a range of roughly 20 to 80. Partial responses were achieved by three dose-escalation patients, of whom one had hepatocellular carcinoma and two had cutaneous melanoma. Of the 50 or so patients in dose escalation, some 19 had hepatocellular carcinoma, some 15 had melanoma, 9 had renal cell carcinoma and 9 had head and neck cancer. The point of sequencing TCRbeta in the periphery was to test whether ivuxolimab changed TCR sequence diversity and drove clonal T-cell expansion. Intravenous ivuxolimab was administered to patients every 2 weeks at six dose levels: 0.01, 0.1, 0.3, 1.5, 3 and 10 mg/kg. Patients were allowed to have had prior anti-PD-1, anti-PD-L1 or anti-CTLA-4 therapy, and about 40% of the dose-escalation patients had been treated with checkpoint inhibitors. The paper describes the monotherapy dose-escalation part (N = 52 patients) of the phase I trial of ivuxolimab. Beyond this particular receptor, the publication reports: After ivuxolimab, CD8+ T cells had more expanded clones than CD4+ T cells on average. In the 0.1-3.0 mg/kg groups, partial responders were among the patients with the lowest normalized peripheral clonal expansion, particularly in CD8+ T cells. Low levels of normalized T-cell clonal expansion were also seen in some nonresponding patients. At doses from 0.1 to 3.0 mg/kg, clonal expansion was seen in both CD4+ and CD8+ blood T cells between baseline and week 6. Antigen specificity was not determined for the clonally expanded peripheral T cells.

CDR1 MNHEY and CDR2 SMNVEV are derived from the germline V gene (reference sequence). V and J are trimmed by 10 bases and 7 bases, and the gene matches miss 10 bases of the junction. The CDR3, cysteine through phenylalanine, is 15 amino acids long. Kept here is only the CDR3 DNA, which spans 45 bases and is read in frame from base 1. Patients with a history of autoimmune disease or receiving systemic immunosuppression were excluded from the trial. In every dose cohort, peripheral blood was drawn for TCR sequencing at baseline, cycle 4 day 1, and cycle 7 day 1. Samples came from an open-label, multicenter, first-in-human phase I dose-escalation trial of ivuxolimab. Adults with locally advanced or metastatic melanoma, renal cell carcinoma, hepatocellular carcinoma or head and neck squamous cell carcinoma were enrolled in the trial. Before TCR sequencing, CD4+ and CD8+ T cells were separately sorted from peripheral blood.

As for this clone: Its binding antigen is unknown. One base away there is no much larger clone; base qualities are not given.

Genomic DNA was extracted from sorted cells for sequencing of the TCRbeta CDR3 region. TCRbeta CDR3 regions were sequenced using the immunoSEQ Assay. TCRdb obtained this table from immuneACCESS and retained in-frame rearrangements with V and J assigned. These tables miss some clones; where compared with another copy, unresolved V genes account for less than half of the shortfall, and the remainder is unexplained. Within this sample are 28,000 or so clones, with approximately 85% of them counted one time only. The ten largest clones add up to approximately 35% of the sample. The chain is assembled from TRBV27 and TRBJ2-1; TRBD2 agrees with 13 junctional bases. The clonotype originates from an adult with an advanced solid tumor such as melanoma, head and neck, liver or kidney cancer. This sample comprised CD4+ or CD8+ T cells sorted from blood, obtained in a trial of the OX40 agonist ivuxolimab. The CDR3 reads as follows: CATRRTSGSVNEQFF. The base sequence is TGTGCCACCAGACGGACTAGCGGGAGTGTGAATGAGCAGTTCTTC.